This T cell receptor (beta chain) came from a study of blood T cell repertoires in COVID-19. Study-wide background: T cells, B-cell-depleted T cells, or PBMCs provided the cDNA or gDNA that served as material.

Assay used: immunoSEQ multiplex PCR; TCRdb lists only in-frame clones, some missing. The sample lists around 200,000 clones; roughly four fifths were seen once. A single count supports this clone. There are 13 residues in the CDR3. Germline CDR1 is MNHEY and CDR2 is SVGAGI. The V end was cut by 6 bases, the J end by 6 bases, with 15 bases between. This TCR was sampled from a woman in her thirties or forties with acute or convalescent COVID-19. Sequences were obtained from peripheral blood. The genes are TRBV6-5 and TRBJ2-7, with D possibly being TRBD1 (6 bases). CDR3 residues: CASSPIDRREQYF. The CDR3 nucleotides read TGTGCCAGCAGCCCAATAGACAGGCGCGAGCAGTACTTC.